These T cell receptor beta chains were read from a single sample in a study of blood T cell repertoires in COVID-19. Using immunoSEQ multiplex PCR, the repertoire was profiled, and TCRdb retains in-frame clones only, with some absent. The top ten clones hold about 9.1% of a sample with almost 250,000 clones, roughly 85% of them seen once. Material: PBMCs or T cells enriched from blood (not recorded which). These receptors came from a woman in her fifties or sixties with acute COVID-19. Both conserved end residues are part of each CDR3. A D gene is named only where the DNA matches it firmly. A clone size is listed for some rows: how often the clone was seen (once, few, many), or a class if it is expanded.

TRBJ1-2 TRBD1 TRBV12-3/TRBV12-4 once CASSGQGNYGYTF TGTGCCAGCAGTGGACAGGGAAACTATGGCTACACCTTC
TRBJ1-2 TRBD1 TRBV29-1 NA CSVEFMSGQGWTNYGYTF TGCAGCGTTGAATTTATGTCGGGACAGGGATGGACTAACTATGGCTACACCTTC
TRBJ2-1 NA TRBV5-6 NA CASSLDRFGNEQFF TGTGCCAGCAGCTTGGACAGGTTCGGCAATGAGCAGTTCTTC
TRBJ1-5 NA TRBV6-1 NA CASSELRGSNQPQHF TGTGCCAGCAGTGAGCTAAGGGGGAGCAATCAGCCCCAGCATTTT
TRBJ2-1 TRBD2 TRBV3-1/TRBV3-2 once CASSPAGTSGHNEQFF TGTGCCAGCAGCCCGGCCGGGACTAGTGGTCACAATGAGCAGTTCTTC
TRBJ1-5 NA TRBV30 NA CAWTLGGGGQPQHF TGTGCCTGGACCTTAGGGGGTGGGGGTCAGCCCCAGCATTTT
TRBJ1-1 NA TRBV7-9 NA CASSPQTGTEAFF TGTGCCAGCAGCCCACAAACAGGGACTGAAGCTTTCTTT
TRBJ2-7 NA TRBV30 NA CAWTGSSYEQYF TGTGCCTGGACAGGATCATCCTACGAGCAGTACTTC
TRBJ1-5 NA TRBV19 NA CASSNDWRGNQPQHF TGTGCCAGTAGTAACGATTGGAGGGGCAATCAGCCCCAGCATTTT
TRBJ1-4 NA TRBV5-8 NA CASRRGTNEKLFF TGTGCCAGCAGAAGGGGGACTAATGAAAAACTGTTTTTT
TRBJ1-5 NA TRBV19 NA CASSMLSRTGINQPQHF TGTGCCAGTAGTATGCTCAGCCGAACAGGGATCAATCAGCCCCAGCATTTT
TRBJ1-2 NA TRBV19 NA CASSIDRQAAGYTF TGTGCCAGTAGTATAGATCGACAGGCGGCGGGCTACACCTTC
TRBJ1-1 NA TRBV30 NA CAWSEGLNTEAFF TGTGCCTGGAGTGAGGGGTTGAACACTGAAGCTTTCTTT
TRBJ2-2 TRBD1 TRBV4-1 NA CASSLGQGQPSGELFF TGCGCCAGCAGCCTAGGACAGGGGCAACCTTCCGGGGAGCTGTTTTTT